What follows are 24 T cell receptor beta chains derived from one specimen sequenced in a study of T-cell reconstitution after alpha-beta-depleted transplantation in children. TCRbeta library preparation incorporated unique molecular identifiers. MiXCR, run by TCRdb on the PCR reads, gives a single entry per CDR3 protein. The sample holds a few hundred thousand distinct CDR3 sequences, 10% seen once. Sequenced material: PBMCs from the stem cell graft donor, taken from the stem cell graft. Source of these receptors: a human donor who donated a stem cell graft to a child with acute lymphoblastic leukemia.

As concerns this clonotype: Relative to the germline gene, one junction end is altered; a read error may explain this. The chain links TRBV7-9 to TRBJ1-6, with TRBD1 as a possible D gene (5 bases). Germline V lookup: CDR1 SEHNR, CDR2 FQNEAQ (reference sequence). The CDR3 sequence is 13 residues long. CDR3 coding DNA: TGTGCCAGCAGATTAGACAGAGATTCACCCCTCCACTTT. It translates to CASRLDRDSPLHF.

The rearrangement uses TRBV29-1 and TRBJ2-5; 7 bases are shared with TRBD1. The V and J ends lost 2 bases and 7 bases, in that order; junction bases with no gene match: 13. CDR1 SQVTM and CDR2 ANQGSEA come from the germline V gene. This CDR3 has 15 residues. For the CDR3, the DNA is TGCAGCGTTGAACCCAGACAGGGTCCGACGGCGACCCAGTACTTC. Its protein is CSVEPRQGPTATQYF. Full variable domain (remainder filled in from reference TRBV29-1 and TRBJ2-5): SAVISQKPSRDICQRGTSLTIQCQVDSQVTMMFWYRQQPGQSLTLIATANQGSEATYESGFVIDKFPISRPNLTFSTLTVSNMSPEDSSIYLCSVEPRQGPTATQYFGPGTRLLVL.

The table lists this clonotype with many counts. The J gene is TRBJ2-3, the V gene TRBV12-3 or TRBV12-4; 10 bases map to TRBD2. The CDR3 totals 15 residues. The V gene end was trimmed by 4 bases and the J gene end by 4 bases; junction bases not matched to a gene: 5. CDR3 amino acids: CASSSTSGLPDTQYF. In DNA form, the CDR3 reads TGTGCCAGCAGTTCGACTAGCGGGTTGCCAGATACGCAGTATTTT.

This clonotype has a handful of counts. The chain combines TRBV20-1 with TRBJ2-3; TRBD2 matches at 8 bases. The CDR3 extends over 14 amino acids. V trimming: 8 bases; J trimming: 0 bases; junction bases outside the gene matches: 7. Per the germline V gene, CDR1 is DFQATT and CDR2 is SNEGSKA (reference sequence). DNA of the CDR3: TGCAGTTTTAGCGGGACCCCGAGCACAGATACGCAGTATTTT. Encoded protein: CSFSGTPSTDTQYF.

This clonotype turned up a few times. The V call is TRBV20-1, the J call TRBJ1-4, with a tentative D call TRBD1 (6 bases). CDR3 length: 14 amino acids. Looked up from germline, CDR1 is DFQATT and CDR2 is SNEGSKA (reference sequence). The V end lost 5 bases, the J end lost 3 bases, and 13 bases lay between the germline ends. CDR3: CSALNREANEKLFF. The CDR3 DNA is TGCAGTGCTCTCAACAGGGAAGCTAATGAAAAACTGTTTTTT.

The DNA of the CDR3 is TGCGCCAGCAGCTTGGTAGGGGCGAAGGGAAACACCATATATTTT. Encoded protein: CASSLVGAKGNTIYF. This chain joins TRBV5-1 and TRBJ1-3; possible D gene TRBD1, 5 bases. Germline CDR1 reads SGHRS; CDR2 reads YFSETQ. CDR3 length: 15 amino acids. V was cut by 0 bases and J by 4 bases, with 11 bases left in between.

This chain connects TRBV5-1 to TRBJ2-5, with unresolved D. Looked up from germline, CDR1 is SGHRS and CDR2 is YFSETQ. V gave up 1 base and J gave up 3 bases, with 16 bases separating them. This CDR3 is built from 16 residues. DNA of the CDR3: TGCGCCAGCAGCTTGATCGGACGAAGGCCCGAAGAGACCCAGTACTTC. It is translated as CASSLIGRRPEETQYF. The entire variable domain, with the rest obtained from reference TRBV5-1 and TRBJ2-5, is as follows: KAGVTQTPRYLIKTRGQQVTLSCSPISGHRSVSWYQQTPGQGLQFLFEYFSETQRNKGNFPGRFSGRQFSNSRSEMNVSTLELGDSALYLCASSLIGRRPEETQYFGPGTRLLVL.

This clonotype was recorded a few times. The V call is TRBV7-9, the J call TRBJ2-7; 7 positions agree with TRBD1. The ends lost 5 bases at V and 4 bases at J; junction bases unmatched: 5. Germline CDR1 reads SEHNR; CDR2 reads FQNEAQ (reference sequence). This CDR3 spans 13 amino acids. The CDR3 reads CASSPGTVYEQYF. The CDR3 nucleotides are TGTGCCAGCAGCCCCGGGACAGTTTACGAGCAGTACTTC.

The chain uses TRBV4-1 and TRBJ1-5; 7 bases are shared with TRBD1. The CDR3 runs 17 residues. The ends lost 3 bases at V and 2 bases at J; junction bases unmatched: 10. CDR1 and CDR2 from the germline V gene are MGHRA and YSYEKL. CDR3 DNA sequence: TGCGCCAGCAGCCAGAACGACAGGGCATCAGGCAATCAGCCCCAGCATTTT. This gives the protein CASSQNDRASGNQPQHF.

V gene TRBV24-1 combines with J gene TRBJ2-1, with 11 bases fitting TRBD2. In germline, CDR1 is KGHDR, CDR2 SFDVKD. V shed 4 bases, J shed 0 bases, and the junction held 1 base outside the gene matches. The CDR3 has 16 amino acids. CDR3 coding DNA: TGTGCCACCAGTGACACTAGCGGGAGCTCCTACAATGAGCAGTTCTTC. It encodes CATSDTSGSSYNEQFF.

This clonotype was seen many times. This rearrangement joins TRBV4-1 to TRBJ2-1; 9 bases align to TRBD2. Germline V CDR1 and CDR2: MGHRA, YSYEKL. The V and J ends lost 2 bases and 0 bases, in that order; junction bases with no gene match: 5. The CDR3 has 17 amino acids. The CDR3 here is CASSQTAGGPSYNEQFF. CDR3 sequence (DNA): TGCGCCAGCAGCCAAACGGCGGGAGGGCCCTCCTACAATGAGCAGTTCTTC.

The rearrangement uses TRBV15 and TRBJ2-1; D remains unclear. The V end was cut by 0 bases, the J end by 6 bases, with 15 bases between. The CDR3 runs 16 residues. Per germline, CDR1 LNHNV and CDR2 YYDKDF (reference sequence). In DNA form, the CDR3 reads TGTGCCACCAGCAGAGAGCCTAAAATCCTGAGCAATGAGCAGTTCTTC. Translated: CATSREPKILSNEQFF.

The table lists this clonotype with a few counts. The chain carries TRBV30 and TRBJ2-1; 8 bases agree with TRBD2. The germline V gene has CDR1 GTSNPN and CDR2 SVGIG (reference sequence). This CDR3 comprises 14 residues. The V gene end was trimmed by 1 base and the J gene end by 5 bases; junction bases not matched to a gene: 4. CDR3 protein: CAWSGSSGNNEQFF. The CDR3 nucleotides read TGTGCCTGGAGTGGGAGTAGCGGGAACAATGAGCAGTTCTTC.

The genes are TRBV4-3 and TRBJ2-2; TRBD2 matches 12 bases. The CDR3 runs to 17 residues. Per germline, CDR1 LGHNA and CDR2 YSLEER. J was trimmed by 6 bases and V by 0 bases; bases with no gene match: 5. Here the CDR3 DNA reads TGCGCCAGCAGCCAAGATCAGGGACTAGCGGGCTCCGGGGAGCTGTTTTTT. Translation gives CASSQDQGLAGSGELFF.

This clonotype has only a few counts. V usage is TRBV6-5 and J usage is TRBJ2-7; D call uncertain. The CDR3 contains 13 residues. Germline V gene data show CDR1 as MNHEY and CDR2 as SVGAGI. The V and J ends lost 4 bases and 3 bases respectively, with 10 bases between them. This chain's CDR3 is CASSSHGFYEQYF. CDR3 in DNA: TGTGCCAGCAGTTCCCATGGGTTCTACGAGCAGTACTTC.

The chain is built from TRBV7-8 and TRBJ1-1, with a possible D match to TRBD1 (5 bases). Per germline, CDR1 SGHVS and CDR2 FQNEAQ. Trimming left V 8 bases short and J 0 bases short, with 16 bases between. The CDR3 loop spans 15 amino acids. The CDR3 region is CASLGTWGMNTEAFF. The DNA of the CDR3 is TGTGCCAGCCTCGGAACGTGGGGCATGAACACTGAAGCTTTCTTT.

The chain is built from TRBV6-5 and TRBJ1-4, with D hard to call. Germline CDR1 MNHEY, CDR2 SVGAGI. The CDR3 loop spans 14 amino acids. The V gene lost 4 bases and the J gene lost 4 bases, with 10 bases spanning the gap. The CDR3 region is CASSWAGRNEKLFF. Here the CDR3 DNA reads TGTGCCAGCAGTTGGGCAGGCCGTAATGAAAAACTGTTTTTT.

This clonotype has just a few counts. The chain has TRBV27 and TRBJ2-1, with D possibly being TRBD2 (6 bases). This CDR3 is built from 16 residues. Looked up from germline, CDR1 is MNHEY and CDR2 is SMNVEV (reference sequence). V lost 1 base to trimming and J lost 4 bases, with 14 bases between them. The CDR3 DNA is TGTGCCAGCAGTTTATTGGGGGGACTTGAATACAATGAGCAGTTCTTC. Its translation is CASSLLGGLEYNEQFF.

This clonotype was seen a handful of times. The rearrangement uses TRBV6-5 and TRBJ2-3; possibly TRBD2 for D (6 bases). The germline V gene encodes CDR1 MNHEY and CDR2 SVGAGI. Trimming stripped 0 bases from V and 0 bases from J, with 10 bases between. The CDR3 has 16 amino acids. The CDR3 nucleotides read TGTGCCAGCAGTTACTCACAAAGCGGGAGCACAGATACGCAGTATTTT. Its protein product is CASSYSQSGSTDTQYF.

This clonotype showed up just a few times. CDR3 nucleotides: TGTGCCAGCAGTGAATATTCCGGACAGAAGATCTACGAGCAGTACTTC. This sequence encodes CASSEYSGQKIYEQYF. The chain employs TRBV25-1 and TRBJ2-7; TRBD1 might be the D (6 bases). The CDR3 covers 16 residues. Germline V gene data show CDR1 as MGHDK and CDR2 as SYGVNS. The germline V and J ends were trimmed by 0 bases and 3 bases, with 15 bases remaining between them.

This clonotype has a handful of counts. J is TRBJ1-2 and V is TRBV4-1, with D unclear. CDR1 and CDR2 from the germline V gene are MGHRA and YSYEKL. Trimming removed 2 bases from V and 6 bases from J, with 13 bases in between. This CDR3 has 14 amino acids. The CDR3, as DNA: TGCGCCAGCAGCCAAAGCCCCCGGGCCGATGGCTACACCTTC. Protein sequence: CASSQSPRADGYTF.

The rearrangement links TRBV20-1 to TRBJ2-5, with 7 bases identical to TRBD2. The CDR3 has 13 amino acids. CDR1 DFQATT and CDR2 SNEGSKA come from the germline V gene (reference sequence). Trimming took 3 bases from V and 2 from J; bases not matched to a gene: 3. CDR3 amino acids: CSARRLAQETQYF. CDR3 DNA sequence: TGCAGTGCTAGGAGACTAGCACAAGAGACCCAGTACTTC.

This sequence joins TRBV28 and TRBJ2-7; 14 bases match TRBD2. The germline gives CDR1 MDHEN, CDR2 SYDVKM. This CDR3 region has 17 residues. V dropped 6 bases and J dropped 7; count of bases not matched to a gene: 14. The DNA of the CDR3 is TGTGCCAGCAGCCCCCTGAGACTAGCGGGAGGGCCAGGGGAGCAGTACTTC. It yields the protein CASSPLRLAGGPGEQYF. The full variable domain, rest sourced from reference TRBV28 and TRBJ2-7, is DVKVTQSSRYLVKRTGEKVFLECVQDMDHENMFWYRQDPGLGLRLIYFSYDVKMKEKGDIPEGYSVSREKKERFSLILESASTNQTSMYLCASSPLRLAGGPGEQYFGPGTRLTVT.

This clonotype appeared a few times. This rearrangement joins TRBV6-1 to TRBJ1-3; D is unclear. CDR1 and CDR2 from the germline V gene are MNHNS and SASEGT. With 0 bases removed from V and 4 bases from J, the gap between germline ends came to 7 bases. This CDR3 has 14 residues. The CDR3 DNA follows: TGTGCCAGCAGTGAAGCAAGCTTCGGAAACACCATATATTTT. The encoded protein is CASSEASFGNTIYF.